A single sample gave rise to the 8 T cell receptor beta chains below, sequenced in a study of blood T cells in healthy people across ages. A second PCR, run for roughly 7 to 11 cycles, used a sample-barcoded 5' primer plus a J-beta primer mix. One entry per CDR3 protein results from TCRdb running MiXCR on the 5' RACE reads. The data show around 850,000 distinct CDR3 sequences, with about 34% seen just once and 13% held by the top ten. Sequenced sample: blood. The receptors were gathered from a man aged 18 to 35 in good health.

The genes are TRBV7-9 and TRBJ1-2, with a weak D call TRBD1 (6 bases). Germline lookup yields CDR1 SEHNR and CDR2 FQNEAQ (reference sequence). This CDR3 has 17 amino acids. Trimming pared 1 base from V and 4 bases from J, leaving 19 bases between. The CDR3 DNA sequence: TGTGCCAGCAGCTTAGGCCGGGGCACCGGGACACCCTATGGCTACACCTTC. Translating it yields CASSLGRGTGTPYGYTF. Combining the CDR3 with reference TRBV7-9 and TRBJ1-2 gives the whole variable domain DTGVSQNPRHKITKRGQNVTFRCDPISEHNRLYWYRQTLGQGPEFLTYFQNEAQLEKSRLLSDRFSAERPKGSFSTLEIQRTEQGDSAMYLCASSLGRGTGTPYGYTFGSGTRLTVV.

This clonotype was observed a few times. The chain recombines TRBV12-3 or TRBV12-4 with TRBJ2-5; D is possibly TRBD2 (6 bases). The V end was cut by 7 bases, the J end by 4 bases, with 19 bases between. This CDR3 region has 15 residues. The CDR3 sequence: CASTPMGGVGETQYF. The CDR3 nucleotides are TGTGCCAGCACTCCCATGGGAGGAGTCGGAGAGACCCAGTACTTC.

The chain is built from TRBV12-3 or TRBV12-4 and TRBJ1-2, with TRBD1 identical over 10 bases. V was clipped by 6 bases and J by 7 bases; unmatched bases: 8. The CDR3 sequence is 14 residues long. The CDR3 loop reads CASRTNRDRGGYTF. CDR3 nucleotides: TGTGCCAGCAGGACGAACCGGGACAGGGGTGGCTACACCTTC.

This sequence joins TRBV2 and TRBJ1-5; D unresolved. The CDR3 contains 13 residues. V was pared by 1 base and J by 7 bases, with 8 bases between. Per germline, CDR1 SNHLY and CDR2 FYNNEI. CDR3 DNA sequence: TGTGCCAGCAGTGAAGAGGTCTTACAGCCCCAGCATTTT. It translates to CASSEEVLQPQHF.

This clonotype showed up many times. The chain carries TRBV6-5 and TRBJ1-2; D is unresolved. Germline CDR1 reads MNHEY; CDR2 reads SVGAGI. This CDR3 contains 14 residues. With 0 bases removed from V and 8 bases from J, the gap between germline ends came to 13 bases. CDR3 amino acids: CASSYSFGPEGYTF. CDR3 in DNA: TGTGCCAGCAGTTACTCATTCGGGCCGGAAGGCTACACCTTC.

The CDR3 DNA reads as TGCAGTGCTGCCGGGACTACAAGCACAGATACGCAGTATTTT. This sequence encodes CSAAGTTSTDTQYF. The chain is built from TRBV20-1 and TRBJ2-3; 7 bases line up with TRBD2. Germline V gene sequence: CDR1 DFQATT, CDR2 SNEGSKA (reference sequence). V lost 5 bases to trimming and J lost 0 bases; unmatched junction nucleotides: 5. CDR3 length: 14 amino acids.

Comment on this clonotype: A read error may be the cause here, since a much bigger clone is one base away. The CDR3 reads CASGASGQYGYTF. The CDR3 nucleotides read TGTGCCAGCGGGGCCAGCGGTCAATATGGCTACACCTTC. The chain is built from TRBV10-3 and TRBJ1-2, with D perhaps TRBD1 (5 bases). V was trimmed by 10 bases and J by 5 bases, leaving 17 bases between them. The CDR3 sequence is 13 residues long. Germline V lookup: CDR1 ENHRY, CDR2 SYGVKD.

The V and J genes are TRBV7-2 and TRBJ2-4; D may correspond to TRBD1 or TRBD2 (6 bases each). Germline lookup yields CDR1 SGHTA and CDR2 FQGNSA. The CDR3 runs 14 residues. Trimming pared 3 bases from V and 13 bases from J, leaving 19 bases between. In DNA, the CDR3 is TGTGCCAGCAGCTTGTCGGGGGCCATTGAGATCCAGTACTTC. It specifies CASSLSGAIEIQYF.